This passage covers 11 T cell receptor beta chains from one sample sequenced in a study of blood T cells in healthy people across ages (dated by TCRdb to about 2015). The library was prepared using 5' RACE. The reads were generated on an Illumina HiSeq 2500. A second PCR of roughly 6 to 11 cycles was performed with a sample-barcoded 5' primer and a J-beta primer mix. In TCRdb, the public reads were trimmed at Q25 with fastp and aligned with MiXCR, with productive beta chains retained. Every entry covers one CDR3 protein and lists the most common genes and DNA from its rows. In all, the sample holds about 690,000 distinct CDR3 sequences, and about 43% of those were seen once. Together, the top ten hold 25% to 30% of the sample. The sample consisted of blood. These TCRs come from a man aged 80 or over in good health.

On this clonotype itself: Compared with germline, one end of the junction differs, possibly owing to a read error. The chain has TRBV4-2 and TRBJ2-7; TRBD1 matches at 11 bases. CDR3 length: 15 residues. Germline CDR1 LGHNA, CDR2 YNFKEQ. CDR3 nucleotides: TGTGCCAGCAGCAGCCGGACAGGGGGCTCCTACGGGCAGTACTTC. Encoded protein: CASSSRTGGSYGQYF.

This clonotype was seen only a few times. The chain carries TRBV5-1 and TRBJ2-7, with no clear D. This CDR3 is built from 13 residues. Per germline, CDR1 SGHRS and CDR2 YFSETQ. Deletions cut 1 base from V and 2 bases from J, with 7 bases between. CDR3 loop: CASSLSPPYEQYF. The CDR3 nucleotides read TGCGCCAGCAGCTTGTCCCCCCCCTACGAGCAGTACTTC.

For this clonotype: This sequence may be a read error, since a much larger clone differs from it by one base. The CDR3 protein is CASRYSAGGRLGEQYF. The CDR3 DNA reads TGTGCCAGCAGGTACTCCGCCGGCGGGAGGCTTGGAGAGCAGTACTTC. The genes are TRBV6-6 and TRBJ2-4; 8 bases are a match to TRBD2. CDR1 and CDR2 (germline): MNHNY, SVGAGI (reference sequence). The CDR3 is made up of 16 amino acids.

The chain has TRBV2 and TRBJ2-1; 8 bases line up with TRBD2. CDR3 size: 15 residues. J was trimmed by 4 bases and V by 1 base; bases with no gene match: 3. Germline V gene lookup returns CDR1 SNHLY and CDR2 FYNNEI. The DNA for the CDR3 is TGTGCCAGCAGTGAAGACCGGGGGGGGTACAATGAGCAGTTCTTC. It is translated as CASSEDRGGYNEQFF.

This rearrangement joins TRBV20-1 to TRBJ1-2; D possibly corresponds to TRBD1 (5 bases). The CDR3 loop spans 15 amino acids. V dropped 6 bases and J dropped 2 bases, with 19 bases sitting between them. Germline CDR1 reads DFQATT; CDR2 reads SNEGSKA (reference sequence). CDR3 amino acids: CSASTGRTSNYGYTF. The CDR3 bases are TGCAGTGCATCAACAGGAAGAACCTCAAACTATGGCTACACCTTC.

Here the CDR3 reads CSASGGPSYEQYF. The DNA for the CDR3 is TGCAGTGCTAGCGGGGGGCCAAGCTACGAGCAGTACTTC. This chain connects TRBV20-1 to TRBJ2-7, with D perhaps TRBD2 (7 bases). The CDR3 runs 13 residues. The germline V and J ends were trimmed by 3 bases and 3 bases, with 12 bases remaining between them. Germline CDR1 and CDR2: DFQATT and SNEGSKA (reference sequence).

This clonotype was seen only a few times. The rearrangement joins TRBV7-2 to TRBJ2-7; 11 nucleotides agree with TRBD2. Germline V CDR1 and CDR2: SGHTA, FQGNSA. The CDR3 covers 16 residues. V was pared by 2 bases and J by 1 base, with 4 bases of the junction left unmatched. CDR3 sequence (DNA): TGTGCCAGCAGCTTATCGGCTAGCGGGAGGTCCTACGAGCAGTACTTC. Its protein is CASSLSASGRSYEQYF.

This clonotype was seen many times. The J gene is TRBJ1-5, the V gene TRBV20-1, with 9 bases fitting TRBD1. The CDR3 contains 15 residues. The V gene end was trimmed by 1 base and the J gene end by 3 bases; junction bases not matched to a gene: 4. Per the germline V gene, CDR1 is DFQATT and CDR2 is SNEGSKA (reference sequence). This CDR3 reads CSARVNRGLNQPQHF. The CDR3 DNA reads as TGCAGTGCTAGAGTGAACAGGGGGCTCAATCAGCCCCAGCATTTT.

The rearrangement joins TRBV4-1 to TRBJ2-7; 7 positions agree with TRBD1. After removal of 3 bases from V and 3 bases from J, the junction contained 8 bases not matched to a gene. Germline lookup yields CDR1 MGHRA and CDR2 YSYEKL. The CDR3 loop spans 15 amino acids. CDR3: CASSQYDRALYEQYF. The CDR3 bases are TGCGCCAGCAGCCAGTACGACAGGGCCCTCTACGAGCAGTACTTC.

This chain joins TRBV3-1 and TRBJ2-4; D is uncertain. The CDR3 is made up of 12 amino acids. V was clipped by 1 base and J by 13 bases, with 11 bases between them. Germline V lookup: CDR1 LGHDT, CDR2 YNNKEL (reference sequence). The CDR3 is CASSQARTRQYF. The DNA of the CDR3 is TGTGCCAGCAGCCAAGCCCGGACGCGGCAGTACTTC.

This clonotype was detected many times. The rearrangement uses TRBV28 and TRBJ2-5; D might be TRBD1 or TRBD2, each matching 5 bases. V was clipped by 7 bases and J by 5 bases, with 23 bases between them. This CDR3 spans 16 amino acids. CDR1 and CDR2 from the germline V gene are MDHEN and SYDVKM. The CDR3 DNA is TGTGCCAGCACCTCACCCCGGGACCCTCGAAGGGAGACCCAGTACTTC. Translated, it gives CASTSPRDPRRETQYF.